The present TCR beta chain was sequenced within a study of beta chain features in type 1 diabetes. V lost 4 bases, J lost 0 bases, and 16 bases lay in between. The CDR3 length is 17 residues. CDR1 and CDR2 (germline): GTSNPN, SVGIG (reference sequence). This clone came up a few times. Its antigen is unknown. The isolated RNA, all of it, was reverse transcribed, so expressed TCRB transcripts were what got sequenced. TCRdb's table, derived via immunoSEQ multiplex PCR, lists solely in-frame clones and lacks some. The repertoire holds 600,000 to 700,000 clones, around an eighth seen once, with around 0.12% in the top ten. Study-level points and caveats: Type 1 diabetes patients had moderately but significantly shorter TCRB CDR3s in all four CD4+ subsets.

The gene calls are TRBV30 and TRBJ1-6; D not resolved. The clonotype comes from a man between 25 and 39 years old with type 1 diabetes. Source material: naive CD4+ T cells from blood. CDR3 DNA sequence: TGTGCCTGGATTGAGTTTTGGCGGAGCTCCTATAATTCACCCCTCCACTTT. This gives the protein CAWIEFWRSSYNSPLHF.